Below, 2 T cell receptor beta chains from the same sample are listed, as sequenced in a study of CXCR3-negative and CXCR3-positive naive CD8 T cells. The TRB cDNA libraries were prepared by 5' RACE with UMI labels. TCRdb re-called the 5' RACE reads and gives one entry per CDR3 protein, without DNA. Recorded for this sample: about 90,000 distinct CDR3 sequences. The antigens for these receptors are not known. General study results and limits: Comparison of naive cells showed more hydrophobic TRB CDR3s in CXCR3-positive than in CXCR3-negative naive cells.

The specimen sequenced was naive CXCR3+ CD8+ T cells from blood. The subset denotes: CD45RO-CCR7+CD27+CD95- naive CD8+ T cells expressing CXCR3 (TNR3+). These receptor sequences come from a human donor in good health. Some clones in this sample may be carry-over from other donors' samples.

The rearrangement uses TRBV23-1 and TRBJ1-5; the TCRdb call, TRBD1, lacks DNA for checking. TRBV23-1 is an open reading frame whose function is uncertain. The CDR3 has 14 residues. The CDR3 loop reads CASAEGHGNQPQHF.

The chain links TRBV28 to TRBJ1-2; the TCRdb call, TRBD1, lacks DNA for checking. CDR3 length: 17 amino acids. CDR1 MDHEN and CDR2 SYDVKM come from the germline V gene. CDR3: CASSPETRAVFLGGYTF.